This T cell receptor (beta chain) is drawn from a study of blood T cell repertoires in COVID-19. On the study more broadly: Samples came from the United States, Italy and Spain, spanning acute and convalescent COVID-19. PBMCs, B-cell-depleted T cells, or T cells were the source of the cDNA or gDNA that made up the material.

The germline V gene has CDR1 LGHDT and CDR2 YNNKEL (reference sequence). This CDR3 is 15 amino acids long. V lost 5 bases and J lost 2; bases outside the gene matches: 6. Authors' processing steps: Estimated nucleated cell counts came from reference gene primer amplification. TCRdb keeps only in-frame clones here, not all; method: immunoSEQ multiplex PCR. V, J and clone size derive from that table, while D and trimming were established from the DNA sequence. The repertoire holds about 150,000 clones, with approximately 80% as singletons. Sequencing was carried out using peripheral blood. The receptor comes from a human donor in a cohort sampled during active COVID-19. The chain couples TRBV3-1 (or the pseudogene TRBV3-2) to TRBJ1-5; 7 positions match TRBD1. In nucleotides, the CDR3 is TGTGCCAGCAGCTACTCCGGACAGGGCAATCAGCCCCAGCATTTT. It codes for CASSYSGQGNQPQHF.